The entry below describes one T cell receptor (beta chain). Its specific antigen is unknown. Base qualities were left out, and no much larger clone turns up one base away. The data belong to a study of T cell changes during pregnancy in multiple sclerosis (dated by TCRdb to the late 2010s). Regarding the research as a whole: In women with multiple sclerosis, the researchers looked at how the T cell repertoire shifted as pregnancy progressed.

Taken from cysteine to phenylalanine, the CDR3 has 15 residues. The sequence is cut down to CDR3 DNA, 45 bases in frame from base 1. The germline V gene (reference sequence) specifies SEHNR as CDR1 and FQNEAQ as CDR2. After removal of 5 bases from V and 4 bases from J, the junction retains 6 bases not matched to a gene. The library was produced with the immunoSEQ multiplex PCR assay. In its TCRdb copy, this immuneACCESS table keeps in-frame sequences only and misses some clones. Where compared with another copy, unresolved V genes explain less than half of these, and the others have no known cause. This sample lists roughly 100,000 clones; roughly nine tenths were detected once. In total, the top ten clones hold around 0.92% of the sample.

This material consisted of peripheral blood, taken after pregnancy. The chain was built from TRBV7-9 and TRBJ2-3; a stretch of 10 junction bases matches TRBD1. The sequence was collected from a female donor with multiple sclerosis, enrolled in a pregnancy study. This receptor carries the CDR3 CASSEMGQGSDTQYF. The DNA sequence is TGTGCCAGCAGCGAGATGGGACAGGGGTCAGATACGCAGTATTTT.